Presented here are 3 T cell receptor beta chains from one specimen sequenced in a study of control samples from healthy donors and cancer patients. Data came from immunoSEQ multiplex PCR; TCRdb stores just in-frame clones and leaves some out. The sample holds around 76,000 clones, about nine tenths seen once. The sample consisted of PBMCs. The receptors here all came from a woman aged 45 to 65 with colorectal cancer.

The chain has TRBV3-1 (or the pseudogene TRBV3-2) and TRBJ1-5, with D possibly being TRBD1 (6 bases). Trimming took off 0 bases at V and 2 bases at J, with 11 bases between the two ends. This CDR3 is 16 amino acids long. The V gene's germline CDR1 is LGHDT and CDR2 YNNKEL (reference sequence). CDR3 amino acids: CASSQDGAGGNQPQHF. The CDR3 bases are TGTGCCAGCAGCCAAGACGGGGCAGGGGGCAATCAGCCCCAGCATTTT.

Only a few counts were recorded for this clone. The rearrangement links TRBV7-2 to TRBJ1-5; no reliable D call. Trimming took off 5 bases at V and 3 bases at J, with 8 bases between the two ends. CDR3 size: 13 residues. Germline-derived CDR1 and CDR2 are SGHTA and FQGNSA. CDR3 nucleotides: TGTGCCAGCAGCGCCCTTATCAATCAGCCCCAGCATTTT. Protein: CASSALINQPQHF.

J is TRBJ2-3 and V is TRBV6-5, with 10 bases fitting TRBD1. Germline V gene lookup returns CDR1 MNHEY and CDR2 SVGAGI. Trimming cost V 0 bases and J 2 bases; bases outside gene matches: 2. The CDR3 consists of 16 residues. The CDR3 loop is CASSYSGTGVTDTQYF. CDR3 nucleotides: TGTGCCAGCAGTTACTCGGGGACAGGGGTCACAGATACGCAGTATTTT.